The 23 T cell receptor beta chains reported below all come from one sample, sequenced in a study of blood T cell repertoires in COVID-19. TCRdb's table, derived via immunoSEQ multiplex PCR, lists solely in-frame clones and lacks some. The table has some 70,000 clones, approximately 87% seen once. Sequenced material: peripheral blood. All receptors come from a man aged 50 to 60 with active COVID-19.

The gene calls are TRBV30 and TRBJ1-1; 11 bases match TRBD1. Germline CDR1 and CDR2: GTSNPN and SVGIG (reference sequence). V trimming: 4 bases; J trimming: 4 bases; junction bases outside the gene matches: 11. CDR3 size: 16 residues. The CDR3 protein is CAWTAFGGTGGTEAFF. Written as DNA, the CDR3 is TGTGCCTGGACTGCCTTCGGGGGGACAGGGGGCACTGAAGCTTTCTTT. Filled out from reference TRBV30 and TRBJ1-1, the complete variable domain reads SQTIHQWPATLVQPVGSPLSLECTVEGTSNPNLYWYRQAAGRGLQLLFYSVGIGQISSEVPQNLSASRPQDRQFILSSKKLLLSDSGFYLCAWTAFGGTGGTEAFFGQGTRLTVV.

The rearrangement uses TRBV19 and TRBJ1-2; 8 bases are shared with TRBD1. This CDR3 is built from 18 residues. Germline assignment: CDR1 LNHDA and CDR2 SQIVND (reference sequence). Trimming removed 2 bases from V and 4 bases from J; junction bases left unmatched: 15. The CDR3, as DNA: TGTGCCAGTAGTATAACGGGACAGGCAGTCCCTCCTTCCTATGGCTACACCTTC. Protein sequence: CASSITGQAVPPSYGYTF.

The chain joins TRBV10-3 to TRBJ2-1; D remains unclear. The CDR3 runs 13 residues. Germline CDR1 ENHRY, CDR2 SYGVKD. Trimming removed 2 bases at V and 9 bases at J, with 11 bases between. The CDR3 is CAISEGFRGEQFF. As DNA, the CDR3 is TGTGCCATCAGTGAGGGATTTCGAGGTGAGCAGTTCTTC.

This chain uses TRBV5-1 with TRBJ2-7; 10 nucleotides line up with TRBD1. This CDR3 has 15 amino acids. Germline V gene sequence: CDR1 SGHRS, CDR2 YFSETQ. Unmatched junction bases numbered 6, after V lost 4 bases and J lost 2 bases. The CDR3 nucleotides are TGCGCCAGCAGCCTGCCGGACAGGGGGGCCTACGAGCAGTACTTC. This encodes CASSLPDRGAYEQYF.

The chain links TRBV23-1 to TRBJ2-7, with TRBD2 matching over 10 bases. TRBV23-1 is an ORF; its function is uncertain. The CDR3 length is 22 residues. Germline trimming cut 6 bases from V and 3 bases from J; bases unmatched to any gene: 29. This CDR3 is CASRQATGWAPTSSGSIYEQYF. Here the CDR3 DNA reads TGCGCCAGCAGGCAGGCTACAGGGTGGGCCCCGACCTCTAGCGGGAGTATCTACGAGCAGTACTTC.

The chain uses TRBV3-1 (or the pseudogene TRBV3-2) and TRBJ1-1; no clear D. Germline CDR1 reads LGHDT; CDR2 reads YNNKEL (reference sequence). The CDR3 length is 14 residues. Trimming pared 3 bases from V and 2 bases from J, leaving 10 bases between. The CDR3 nucleotides are TGTGCCAGCAGCCAGCGGGGATCCAACACTGAAGCTTTCTTT. Its translation is CASSQRGSNTEAFF.

This clone is classed as medium-sized. This rearrangement joins TRBV7-3 to TRBJ1-5; weak D call: TRBD1 (6 bases). The CDR3 runs to 14 residues. The germline V and J ends were trimmed by 5 bases and 5 bases, with 13 bases remaining between them. The germline CDR1 and CDR2 sequences are SGHTA and FQGTGA. The CDR3 is CASSPEGDYQPQHF. The CDR3 coding sequence is TGTGCCAGCAGCCCAGAGGGGGATTATCAGCCCCAGCATTTT.

V usage is TRBV29-1 and J usage is TRBJ2-1, with D unresolved. The V gene lost 5 bases and the J gene lost 5 bases, with 16 bases spanning the gap. The germline CDR1 and CDR2 sequences are SQVTM and ANQGSEA. This CDR3 contains 14 residues. Written as DNA, the CDR3 is TGCAGCGTTTTCCCTAGATATTCCAACAATGAGCAGTTCTTC. It encodes CSVFPRYSNNEQFF.

V and J are TRBV27 and TRBJ2-7; TRBD1 matches at 10 bases. Germline CDR1 is MNHEY and CDR2 is SMNVEV (reference sequence). V lost 3 bases, J lost 6 bases, and 5 bases stayed unmatched. CDR3 size: 14 residues. CDR3 coding DNA: TGTGCCAGCAGTTTTGGGGACAGGGGTGGCGAGCAGTACTTC. Its protein is CASSFGDRGGEQYF.

This clone was seen more than once but under ten times. J is TRBJ2-3 and V is TRBV7-3; TRBD2 matches 10 bases. The CDR3 runs 17 residues. The germline V gene encodes CDR1 SGHTA and CDR2 FQGTGA. Trimming took 2 bases from V and 1 from J; bases not matched to a gene: 6. The CDR3 loop is CASSLPKGLAGTDTQYF. DNA of the CDR3: TGTGCCAGCAGCTTACCTAAAGGACTAGCGGGCACAGATACGCAGTATTTT.

This clone was recorded a few times. The chain recombines TRBV27 with TRBJ2-2, with 9 bases matching TRBD1. V lost 4 bases and J lost 4; bases outside the gene matches: 1. CDR3 length: 14 residues. CDR1 is MNHEY and CDR2 is SMNVEV in the germline V gene (reference sequence). The CDR3 DNA reads as TGTGCCAGCAGTTACAGGGGGCGCACCGGGGAGCTGTTTTTT. Its translation: CASSYRGRTGELFF.

V gene TRBV28 combines with J gene TRBJ1-3; 7 nucleotides agree with TRBD1. Per the germline V gene, CDR1 is MDHEN and CDR2 is SYDVKM. This CDR3 has 15 amino acids. J was trimmed by 0 bases and V by 3 bases; bases with no gene match: 2. The CDR3 DNA reads TGTGCCAGCAGTTTGGGGGACAGCTCTGGAAACACCATATATTTT. Residues: CASSLGDSSGNTIYF. Variable domain in full (rest from reference TRBV28 and TRBJ1-3): DVKVTQSSRYLVKRTGEKVFLECVQDMDHENMFWYRQDPGLGLRLIYFSYDVKMKEKGDIPEGYSVSREKKERFSLILESASTNQTSMYLCASSLGDSSGNTIYFGEGSWLTVV.

The chain carries TRBV7-8 and TRBJ2-3; D may be TRBD2 (5 bases). With 6 bases removed from V and 2 bases from J, the gap between germline ends came to 18 bases. The CDR3 length is 16 residues. CDR1 is SGHVS, CDR2 FQNEAQ, per germline. In DNA form, the CDR3 reads TGTGCCAGCAGGCCCCGACGAGGGAGCGCCACAGATACGCAGTATTTT. It is translated as CASRPRRGSATDTQYF.

The rearrangement uses TRBV6-2 or TRBV6-3 and TRBJ2-1, with TRBD1 matching over 11 bases. J was trimmed by 9 bases and V by 1 base; bases with no gene match: 5. The CDR3 spans 15 residues. The germline CDR1 and CDR2 sequences are MNHEY and SVGEGT. The CDR3 bases are TGTGCCAGCAGTTACTATCGGACAGGGGGCCTTGAGCAGTTCTTC. This sequence encodes CASSYYRTGGLEQFF.

The V and J genes are TRBV7-2 and TRBJ2-2; 7 bases are shared with TRBD2. Per germline, CDR1 SGHTA and CDR2 FQGNSA. The CDR3 totals 14 residues. Trimming cost V 3 bases and J 6 bases; bases outside gene matches: 4. CDR3: CASSFAGAAGELFF. The CDR3 region has the DNA TGTGCCAGCAGCTTCGCGGGAGCAGCCGGGGAGCTGTTTTTT.

The chain uses TRBV15 and TRBJ2-1; D unclear. CDR3 length: 13 amino acids. The V end was cut by 0 bases, the J end by 9 bases, with 9 bases between. The germline CDR1 and CDR2 sequences are LNHNV and YYDKDF (reference sequence). The CDR3 bases are TGTGCCACCAGCAGAGAGAGACTCGGTGAGCAGTTCTTC. It specifies CATSRERLGEQFF.

As for this clone: A read error may account for a junction end that differs from germline. Other DNA sequences in this specimen translate into the identical CDR3. V usage is TRBV7-8 and J usage is TRBJ1-2; tentative D call: TRBD1 (5 bases). The CDR3 runs to 11 residues. Germline assignment: CDR1 SGHVS and CDR2 FQNEAQ. The CDR3 coding sequence is TGTGCCAGCAGCCGGGACTACGGCTACACCTTT. Protein sequence: CASSRDYGYTF.

The chain is built from TRBV23-1 and TRBJ2-1; 10 positions match TRBD1. TRBV23-1 is an open reading frame, and its role is uncertain. J gave up 5 bases and V 4 bases, and 8 bases lay outside the gene matches. This CDR3 contains 16 residues. The CDR3 nucleotides read TGCGCCAGCAGTCCCTCGGGGACAGGGGACGACAATGAGCAGTTCTTC. This codes for CASSPSGTGDDNEQFF.

The chain combines TRBV9 with TRBJ2-6; 10 bases map to TRBD2. V lost 4 bases to trimming and J lost 3 bases; unmatched junction nucleotides: 13. Germline V gene sequence: CDR1 SGDLS, CDR2 YYNGEE. The CDR3 sequence is 19 residues long. This CDR3 reads CASSPYSSLAGSGANVLTF. CDR3 coding DNA: TGTGCCAGCAGCCCCTATTCGTCACTAGCGGGAAGTGGGGCCAACGTCCTGACTTTC. Using reference TRBV9 and TRBJ2-6 for the parts outside the CDR3, the full variable domain is DSGVTQTPKHLITATGQRVTLRCSPRSGDLSVYWYQQSLDQGLQFLIQYYNGEERAKGNILERFSAQQFPDLHSELNLSSLELGDSALYFCASSPYSSLAGSGANVLTFGAGSRLTVL.

This clone has just one count. The chain links TRBV7-3 to TRBJ2-3; 9 positions agree with TRBD2. This CDR3 region has 17 residues. Trimming took 5 bases from V and 0 from J; bases not matched to a gene: 9. Per germline, CDR1 SGHTA and CDR2 FQGTGA. CDR3: CASSPIPTSGSTDTQYF. The CDR3 DNA is TGTGCCAGCAGCCCCATCCCGACTAGCGGAAGCACAGATACGCAGTATTTT. The variable domain in full, with the rest retrieved from reference TRBV7-3 and TRBJ2-3, is GAGVSQTPSNKVTEKGKYVELRCDPISGHTALYWYRQSLGQGPEFLIYFQGTGAADDSGLPNDRFFAVRPEGSVSTLKIQRTERGDSAVYLCASSPIPTSGSTDTQYFGPGTRLTVL.

This clone was detected a few times. V usage is TRBV19 and J usage is TRBJ1-6, with D maybe TRBD1 (5 bases). V was shortened by 5 bases and J by 0 bases, with 14 bases between the two germline ends. The CDR3 is made up of 17 amino acids. Germline loops: CDR1 LNHDA, CDR2 SQIVND (reference sequence). CDR3 coding DNA: TGTGCCAGTAGTTCCCGATTACAGGCCTCCTATAATTCACCCCTCCACTTT. This encodes CASSSRLQASYNSPLHF.

The CDR3 nucleotides are TGTGCCAGCAGTTTAGCCTTCACTAGCACAGATACGCAGTATTTT. Residues: CASSLAFTSTDTQYF. The genes are TRBV27 and TRBJ2-3; D ambiguous. V lost 2 bases and J lost 0, with 9 bases in between. The CDR3 runs 15 residues. CDR1 is MNHEY, CDR2 SMNVEV, per germline (reference sequence).

J is TRBJ2-3 and V is TRBV20-1, with 7 bases aligning to TRBD1. The CDR3 spans 15 residues. Germline V gene sequence: CDR1 DFQATT, CDR2 SNEGSKA (reference sequence). Trimming removed 3 bases from V and 3 bases from J; junction bases left unmatched: 9. CDR3 loop: CSASQGGPGTDTQYF. DNA of the CDR3: TGCAGTGCTAGTCAAGGGGGCCCCGGTACAGATACGCAGTATTTT.